The clone carrying this T cell receptor (beta chain) was recorded a few times. The source of the sample is a study of T cells in Graves' hyperthyroidism and ophthalmopathy. From RNA transcripts, TCR beta CDR3 regions were amplified. A set of HTBI primers served as the primers for a first-round RT-PCR of the TCR CDR3. One entry per CDR3 protein, called by TCRdb with MiXCR from the multiplex PCR reads. There are 550,000 to 650,000 distinct CDR3 sequences in the sample; 11% to 15% occur only once, and 5.8% lies in the top ten. With 6 bases clipped from V and 4 bases from J, the junction kept 8 bases outside the gene matches. Germline V gene sequence: CDR1 DFQATT, CDR2 SNEGSKA (reference sequence). The CDR3 consists of 14 residues.

The chain carries TRBV20-1 and TRBJ2-3; 9 nucleotides agree with TRBD2. This sequence was found in a woman in her 30s with Graves' hyperthyroidism that later progressed to Graves' ophthalmopathy. Sequenced material: blood. The CDR3 nucleotides are TGCAGTGCGGCCGGGACTAGCTCCGCAGATACGCAGTATTTT. It specifies CSAAGTSSADTQYF.